Each of the 4 T cell receptor beta chains below was sequenced from the same sample in a study of blood T cell repertoires in COVID-19. Generated by immunoSEQ multiplex PCR, the TCRdb table keeps only in-frame clones and is missing some. The data hold approximately 330,000 clones, with just over 85% observed a single time. The sequencing sample was made of PBMCs or T cells enriched from blood (not recorded which). These receptors all come from a woman aged 40 to 50 with acute COVID-19.

The gene calls are TRBV6-5 and TRBJ2-1; D is unclear. Trimming stripped 0 bases from V and 3 bases from J, with 12 bases between. The CDR3 length is 16 residues. CDR1 MNHEY and CDR2 SVGAGI come from the germline V gene. CDR3 DNA: TGTGCCAGCAGTTACTCTCCAGGCAAGAGCTACAATGAGCAGTTCTTC. This codes for CASSYSPGKSYNEQFF.

The chain links TRBV11-2 to TRBJ2-1; 7 bases agree with TRBD2. V was clipped by 3 bases and J by 0 bases; unmatched bases: 5. The CDR3 length is 16 residues. The germline V gene encodes CDR1 SGHAT and CDR2 FQNNGV. The CDR3 loop is CASSFRGDSSYNEQFF. CDR3 DNA sequence: TGTGCCAGCAGCTTTCGGGGGGATAGCTCCTACAATGAGCAGTTCTTC.

The V call is TRBV19, the J call TRBJ1-1; D ambiguous. Germline CDR1 and CDR2: LNHDA and SQIVND (reference sequence). Trimming removed 6 bases at V and 0 bases at J, with 14 bases between. The CDR3 is 15 residues long. CDR3 protein: CASRRAAIMNTEAFF. Written as DNA, the CDR3 is TGTGCCAGTAGGCGGGCAGCGATTATGAACACTGAAGCTTTCTTT.

The chain recombines TRBV4-3 with TRBJ1-4; 8 bases agree with TRBD1. Germline CDR1 and CDR2: LGHNA and YSLEER. The CDR3 covers 15 residues. The junction had 6 bases not matched to a gene; V was cut back by 1 base and J by 8 bases. The CDR3 reads CASSQAGQVVEKLFF. Here the CDR3 DNA reads TGCGCCAGCAGCCAAGCGGGACAGGTAGTAGAAAAACTGTTTTTT.